Presented here are 10 T cell receptor beta chains from one specimen sequenced in a study of early T cells in non-severe SARS-CoV-2 infection. Each CDR3 protein is one row after TCRdb ran MiXCR on the 5' RACE reads. Altogether tens of thousands of distinct CDR3 sequences are present, 12% being singletons, with the ten largest covering 1.3%. Sequencing was performed on whole blood. All receptors derive from an adult who was a healthcare worker with PCR-confirmed SARS-CoV-2 infection or an uninfected control (not recorded which).

This clonotype showed up many times. This chain joins TRBV29-1 and TRBJ1-1, with D hard to call. V was shortened by 7 bases and J by 0 bases, with 12 bases between the two germline ends. CDR1 SQVTM and CDR2 ANQGSEA come from the germline V gene. The CDR3 covers 13 residues. The CDR3 region has the DNA TGCAGCGCCTGGACTGGAATGAACACTGAAGCTTTCTTT. Amino acid sequence: CSAWTGMNTEAFF.

This clonotype was seen ten or more times. V usage is TRBV6-2 or TRBV6-3 and J usage is TRBJ1-2; 9 bases are shared with TRBD1. This CDR3 contains 16 residues. The V gene's germline CDR1 is MNHEY and CDR2 SVGEGT. V was pared by 6 bases and J by 2 bases, with 10 bases of the junction left unmatched. The CDR3 region has the DNA TGTGCCAGCAGCAGTGTCCCGGGACAGGGAAACTATGGCTACACCTTC. It translates to CASSSVPGQGNYGYTF.

This clonotype was found a few times. The V gene is TRBV29-1, the J gene TRBJ2-3; a possible D gene is TRBD2 (6 bases). The CDR3 totals 13 residues. Germline lookup yields CDR1 SQVTM and CDR2 ANQGSEA. The V gene lost 4 bases and the J gene lost 0 bases, with 8 bases spanning the gap. The CDR3 DNA is TGCAGCGTTGCGACTAGAAGCACAGATACGCAGTATTTT. It specifies CSVATRSTDTQYF.

This clonotype was seen ten or more times. The DNA of the CDR3 is TGCAGCGTTGTTCTAGCGGGAGGGGCAGATACGCAGTATTTT. It specifies CSVVLAGGADTQYF. The chain recombines TRBV29-1 with TRBJ2-3; 12 bases map to TRBD2. The CDR3 consists of 14 residues. CDR1 SQVTM and CDR2 ANQGSEA come from the germline V gene. V dropped 4 bases and J dropped 4; count of bases not matched to a gene: 3.

This clonotype was recorded many times. This chain joins TRBV5-1 and TRBJ2-7; tentative D call: TRBD1 (5 bases). CDR3 length: 14 residues. Germline V gene sequence: CDR1 SGHRS, CDR2 YFSETQ. Between the trimmed V and J ends, which lost 3 bases and 5 bases, there was a span of 15 bases. The CDR3 DNA reads as TGCGCCAGCAGCTCAACGACAGCCAGCAACGAGCAGTACTTC. Amino acids: CASSSTTASNEQYF. The full variable domain, completed using reference TRBV5-1 and TRBJ2-7, is KAGVTQTPRYLIKTRGQQVTLSCSPISGHRSVSWYQQTPGQGLQFLFEYFSETQRNKGNFPGRFSGRQFSNSRSEMNVSTLELGDSALYLCASSSTTASNEQYFGPGTRLTVT.

This clonotype was observed at least ten times. The V and J genes are TRBV10-3 and TRBJ2-1, with unresolved D. This CDR3 comprises 11 residues. V gave up 9 bases and J gave up 7 bases, with 10 bases separating them. Germline V gene data show CDR1 as ENHRY and CDR2 as SYGVKD. The CDR3 DNA follows: TGTGCCATTTCTAGTTTGAATGAGCAGTTCTTC. This translates into CAISSLNEQFF.

This clonotype was detected ten times or more. V is TRBV24-1 and J is TRBJ2-6; 9 bases align to TRBD1. Unmatched junction bases numbered 10, after V lost 7 bases and J lost 1 base. The CDR3 is made up of 18 amino acids. CDR1 is KGHDR and CDR2 is SFDVKD in the germline V gene. The CDR3 is CATRRNRTGDSGANVLTF. As DNA, the CDR3 is TGTGCCACCAGGCGTAATCGGACAGGGGATTCTGGGGCCAACGTCCTGACTTTC.

This clonotype was recorded many times. The chain links TRBV7-9 to TRBJ2-5, with 8 bases lining up with TRBD1. CDR3 size: 15 residues. V shed 5 bases and J 0 bases; nucleotides not matched to a gene: 5. CDR1 SEHNR and CDR2 FQNEAQ come from the germline V gene (reference sequence). DNA of the CDR3: TGTGCCAGCAGCAACCAGGGGGCAAACCAAGAGACCCAGTACTTC. Protein: CASSNQGANQETQYF.

This clonotype has a count of ten or more. The rearrangement uses TRBV20-1 and TRBJ1-6; TRBD1 is a possible D gene (6 bases). Trimming removed 0 bases from V and 6 bases from J, with 12 bases in between. CDR1 DFQATT and CDR2 SNEGSKA come from the germline V gene (reference sequence). The CDR3 contains 15 residues. CDR3 nucleotide sequence: TGCAGTGCTAGAGATACGACAGGTTTTAATTCACCCCTCCACTTT. Protein product: CSARDTTGFNSPLHF.

This clonotype was seen at least ten times. V is TRBV6-2 or TRBV6-3 and J is TRBJ2-2; D possibly corresponds to TRBD2 (5 bases). Per germline, CDR1 MNHEY and CDR2 SVGEGT. The CDR3 covers 18 residues. Trimming stripped 6 bases from V and 0 bases from J, with 20 bases between. CDR3 DNA sequence: TGTGCCAGCAGCCCGGCCGGTCGCGGGTCGGCGAACACCGGGGAGCTGTTTTTT. Its protein is CASSPAGRGSANTGELFF.